What follows are 30 T cell receptor beta chains derived from one specimen sequenced in a study of T-cell reconstitution after alpha-beta-depleted transplantation in children. Library preparation (for TCRbeta) was performed with unique molecular identifiers. MiXCR, run by TCRdb on the PCR reads, gives a single entry per CDR3 protein. This sample has a few hundred thousand distinct CDR3 sequences, with approximately 11% found just once. Sequencing was performed on PBMCs from the stem cell graft donor, taken from the stem cell graft. The receptor set was obtained from a human donor who donated a stem cell graft to a child with acute myeloid leukemia.

This chain uses TRBV20-1 with TRBJ2-2; D possibly uses TRBD1 or TRBD2 (5 bases each). Looked up from germline, CDR1 is DFQATT and CDR2 is SNEGSKA (reference sequence). V was shortened by 6 bases and J by 1 base, with 15 bases between the two germline ends. The length of the CDR3 is 15 residues. This CDR3 reads CSAPGPARNTGELFF. In nucleotides, the CDR3 is TGCAGTGCCCCGGGACCCGCTCGGAACACCGGGGAGCTGTTTTTT.

Only a few counts were recorded for this clonotype. This chain links TRBV20-1 with TRBJ2-2, with TRBD2 as a possible D gene (5 bases). The V gene's germline CDR1 is DFQATT and CDR2 SNEGSKA (reference sequence). Trimming stripped 0 bases from V and 6 bases from J, with 11 bases between. The CDR3 runs to 14 residues. CDR3 loop: CSARDGVEAGELFF. CDR3 coding DNA: TGCAGTGCTAGAGACGGGGTGGAGGCCGGGGAGCTGTTTTTT.

The chain recombines TRBV7-8 with TRBJ2-2; either TRBD1 or TRBD2 may fit D (5 bases each). V was clipped by 5 bases and J by 4 bases, with 14 bases between them. This CDR3 contains 15 residues. CDR1 is SGHVS, CDR2 FQNEAQ, per germline. The CDR3 spells CASSPTGTVTGELFF. The CDR3 DNA sequence: TGTGCCAGCAGCCCAACCGGGACGGTCACCGGGGAGCTGTTTTTT.

This clonotype was seen a few times. The chain links TRBV24-1 to TRBJ2-1; possible D gene TRBD2, 6 bases. Trimming left V 3 bases short and J 9 bases short, with 14 bases between. CDR1 is KGHDR, CDR2 SFDVKD, per germline. The CDR3 runs 14 residues. Here the CDR3 reads CATSDGGSRGEQFF. For the CDR3, the DNA is TGTGCCACCAGTGATGGAGGGAGTAGAGGTGAGCAGTTCTTC.

The chain employs TRBV30 and TRBJ2-1, with TRBD2 as a possible D gene (6 bases). V was pared by 1 base and J by 6 bases, with 10 bases between. The CDR3 has 13 residues. The V gene's germline CDR1 is GTSNPN and CDR2 SVGIG (reference sequence). CDR3 nucleotide sequence: TGTGCCTGGAGTGCGGGGGTTGGCAATGAGCAGTTCTTC. Translation: CAWSAGVGNEQFF.

A few counts support this clonotype. The chain links TRBV5-1 to TRBJ2-1; 7 bases agree with TRBD2. The CDR3 has 14 amino acids. Germline V gene lookup returns CDR1 SGHRS and CDR2 YFSETQ. The V gene end was trimmed by 4 bases and the J gene end by 8 bases; junction bases not matched to a gene: 9. The CDR3 loop reads CASSERLSGDEQFF. CDR3 DNA: TGCGCCAGCAGCGAACGGTTGAGCGGGGATGAGCAGTTCTTC.

As concerns this clonotype: Sequence at one end of the junction differs from germline and may be a read error. The rearrangement uses TRBV7-7 and TRBJ2-1; possibly TRBD2 for D (6 bases). Germline assignment: CDR1 SSHAT and CDR2 FNYEAQ (reference sequence). CDR3 length: 15 residues. CDR3 coding DNA: TGTGCTAGCACCGCCGGTGCTGGGGGGAATACAGAGCAGTTCTTC. Residues: CASTAGAGGNTEQFF. Full variable domain (remainder filled in from reference TRBV7-7 and TRBJ2-1): GAGVSQSPRYKVTKRGQDVTLRCDPISSHATLYWYQQALGQGPEFLTYFNYEAQPDKSGLPSDRFSAERPEGSISTLTIQRTEQRDSAMYRCASTAGAGGNTEQFFGPGTRLTVL.

The chain recombines TRBV4-1 with TRBJ2-3; 11 bases line up with TRBD2. Germline lookup yields CDR1 MGHRA and CDR2 YSYEKL. The V gene end was trimmed by 4 bases and the J gene end by 4 bases; junction bases not matched to a gene: 7. The CDR3 runs to 16 residues. CDR3 loop: CASSRETSGNADTQYF. The CDR3 bases are TGCGCCAGCAGCCGAGAGACTAGCGGGAACGCAGATACGCAGTATTTT.

V gene TRBV29-1 combines with J gene TRBJ2-2; a weak D match, TRBD1 (5 bases). Per germline, CDR1 SQVTM and CDR2 ANQGSEA. Trimming pared 4 bases from V and 0 bases from J, leaving 9 bases between. The CDR3 spans 14 residues. The CDR3 DNA reads TGCAGCGTTGCCAGGGATACGAACACCGGGGAGCTGTTTTTT. This translates into CSVARDTNTGELFF.

The chain couples TRBV12-3 or TRBV12-4 to TRBJ2-3, with a possible D match to TRBD2 (5 bases). This CDR3 is built from 13 residues. V lost 2 bases, J lost 6 bases, and 9 bases lay in between. The CDR3 sequence: CASSLWGEDTQYF. CDR3 nucleotides: TGTGCCAGCAGTTTATGGGGAGAGGATACGCAGTATTTT.

The chain has TRBV4-1 and TRBJ2-1, with D perhaps TRBD1 (5 bases). This CDR3 has 13 residues. Per germline, CDR1 MGHRA and CDR2 YSYEKL. Trimming pared 2 bases from V and 3 bases from J, leaving 5 bases between. Written as DNA, the CDR3 is TGCGCCAGCAGCCAACAGGGCTACAATGAGCAGTTCTTC. Its protein is CASSQQGYNEQFF.

This clonotype was counted only a few times. The genes are TRBV5-1 and TRBJ2-7; possibly TRBD2 for D (5 bases). The CDR3 covers 16 residues. Deletions cut 0 bases from V and 3 bases from J, with 16 bases between. In germline, CDR1 is SGHRS, CDR2 YFSETQ. The CDR3 spells CASSLDSPSRGYEQYF. CDR3 in DNA: TGCGCCAGCAGCTTGGACAGCCCGTCCCGGGGCTACGAGCAGTACTTC.

V gene TRBV5-6 combines with J gene TRBJ2-7; TRBD1 matches 7 bases. In germline, CDR1 is SGHDT, CDR2 YYEEEE. The CDR3 sequence is 13 residues long. The V and J ends lost 4 bases and 4 bases, in that order; junction bases with no gene match: 5. The CDR3 DNA sequence: TGTGCCAGCAGCACCGACAGGGCGTACGAGCAGTACTTC. Protein product: CASSTDRAYEQYF.

The sample holds many counts of this clonotype. The chain employs TRBV6-4 and TRBJ2-3; 12 bases map to TRBD1. This CDR3 is 15 amino acids long. CDR1 and CDR2 (germline): MRHNA, SNTAGT. J gave up 6 bases and V 4 bases, and 5 bases lay outside the gene matches. CDR3 protein: CASSAGTGGADTQYF. CDR3 sequence (DNA): TGTGCCAGCAGTGCCGGGACAGGGGGCGCGGATACGCAGTATTTT.

This clonotype turned up a few times. This chain uses TRBV12-3 or TRBV12-4 with TRBJ2-2, with D uncertain. This CDR3 is built from 12 residues. V lost 8 bases, J lost 6 bases, and 10 bases lay in between. The CDR3 DNA follows: TGTGCCAGCCGGAAACCGGCCGGGGAGCTGTTTTTT. Translated: CASRKPAGELFF.

In this sample, this clonotype turned up a few times. The V gene is TRBV3-1, the J gene TRBJ2-1, with D perhaps given as TRBD1 or TRBD2 (5 bases each). This CDR3 is 15 amino acids long. In germline, CDR1 is LGHDT, CDR2 YNNKEL (reference sequence). V shed 0 bases and J shed 4 bases, with 10 bases lying between them. The CDR3 DNA reads TGTGCCAGCAGCCAAGATGAGGGGTGGTACAATGAGCAGTTCTTC. This sequence encodes CASSQDEGWYNEQFF.

There are a few counts of this clonotype. V is TRBV10-3 and J is TRBJ1-4; 7 bases map to TRBD1. Trimming took 3 bases from V and 3 from J; bases not matched to a gene: 4. Germline CDR1 reads ENHRY; CDR2 reads SYGVKD. The CDR3 has 15 amino acids. This CDR3 is CAISDPGQPNEKLFF. CDR3 sequence (DNA): TGTGCCATCAGTGACCCGGGACAGCCTAATGAAAAACTGTTTTTT.

V and J are TRBV29-1 and TRBJ2-3; perhaps TRBD2 as D (6 bases). Germline V gene data show CDR1 as SQVTM and CDR2 as ANQGSEA. There are 16 residues in the CDR3. Trimming stripped 1 base from V and 0 bases from J, with 14 bases between. This CDR3 reads CSVEGGEVESTDTQYF. DNA of the CDR3: TGCAGCGTTGAAGGGGGGGAAGTTGAAAGCACAGATACGCAGTATTTT.

A few counts support this clonotype. The chain recombines TRBV7-2 with TRBJ2-5; no firm D call. This CDR3 region has 13 residues. CDR1 and CDR2 (germline): SGHTA, FQGNSA. V was clipped by 1 base and J by 5 bases, with 8 bases between them. The CDR3 protein is CASSLVGLETQYF. CDR3 DNA: TGTGCCAGCAGCTTAGTGGGTTTGGAGACCCAGTACTTC.

This clonotype came up many times. The CDR3 nucleotides read TGCGCCAGCAGCACCGGACTAGCGGGGGGGTCAGATACGCAGTATTTT. Translating gives CASSTGLAGGSDTQYF. The V and J genes are TRBV5-1 and TRBJ2-3, with 15 nucleotides matching TRBD2. This CDR3 region has 16 residues. Germline-derived CDR1 and CDR2 are SGHRS and YFSETQ. V lost 4 bases and J lost 4; bases outside the gene matches: 4.

This clonotype was counted many times. The rearrangement joins TRBV15 to TRBJ2-1, with D possibly TRBD2 on 5 matching bases. V was trimmed by 1 base and J by 4 bases, leaving 5 bases between them. Germline CDR1 is LNHNV and CDR2 is YYDKDF (reference sequence). This CDR3 has 13 residues. The CDR3 DNA sequence: TGTGCCACCAGCAGAGCGGGATACAATGAGCAGTTCTTC. Its translation: CATSRAGYNEQFF.

In its sample, this clonotype was seen a few times. This chain links TRBV29-1 with TRBJ2-3; D uncertain. V dropped 0 bases and J dropped 8 bases, with 9 bases sitting between them. This CDR3 is built from 12 residues. Germline CDR1 reads SQVTM; CDR2 reads ANQGSEA. The CDR3 DNA follows: TGCAGCGTTGAAGACGTGACGGGTACGCAGTATTTT. Its translation: CSVEDVTGTQYF.

The V call is TRBV5-1, the J call TRBJ2-7; TRBD1 aligns across 7 bases. This CDR3 has 16 residues. Germline V lookup: CDR1 SGHRS, CDR2 YFSETQ. J gave up 9 bases and V 4 bases, and 19 bases lay outside the gene matches. The CDR3 here is CASSPWDQGDPLGQYV. The DNA for the CDR3 is TGCGCCAGCAGCCCATGGGATCAGGGGGACCCCTTGGGGCAGTACGTC.

This clonotype was counted between two and nine times. The V call is TRBV9, the J call TRBJ1-5, with unresolved D. Germline V CDR1 and CDR2: SGDLS, YYNGEE. CDR3 length: 14 residues. Trimming removed 4 bases at V and 7 bases at J, with 15 bases between. The CDR3 sequence is CASSTAGDWQPQHF. The CDR3, as DNA: TGTGCCAGCAGCACCGCCGGGGATTGGCAGCCCCAGCATTTT.

In its sample, this clonotype was seen a few times. This chain joins TRBV5-1 and TRBJ2-2; perhaps TRBD2 as D (6 bases). V shed 3 bases and J shed 4 bases, with 7 bases lying between them. Germline V gene lookup returns CDR1 SGHRS and CDR2 YFSETQ. The length of the CDR3 is 13 residues. CDR3 loop: CASSSGGTGELFF. The CDR3 nucleotides are TGCGCCAGCAGCTCCGGGGGCACCGGGGAGCTGTTTTTT.

This clonotype has ten or more counts. The CDR3 here is CASSDGQTYEQYV. Written as DNA, the CDR3 is TGTGCCAGCAGTGACGGGCAGACCTACGAGCAGTACGTC. The chain recombines TRBV6-1 with TRBJ2-7; no reliable D call. Trimming removed 3 bases from V and 2 bases from J, with 8 bases in between. CDR1 MNHNS and CDR2 SASEGT come from the germline V gene. This CDR3 has 13 residues.

In this sample, this clonotype turned up many times. V usage is TRBV20-1 and J usage is TRBJ2-1, with D hard to call. Trimming left V 4 bases short and J 0 bases short, with 13 bases between. Germline values: CDR1 DFQATT, CDR2 SNEGSKA (reference sequence). The CDR3 is 15 residues long. The CDR3 loop is CSAKRIDGSYNEQFF. The DNA of the CDR3 is TGCAGTGCTAAAAGGATAGATGGCTCCTACAATGAGCAGTTCTTC.

At least ten counts were recorded for this clonotype. V usage is TRBV29-1 and J usage is TRBJ2-1; no clear D gene. CDR1 is SQVTM and CDR2 is ANQGSEA in the germline V gene. V was trimmed by 0 bases and J by 0 bases, leaving 12 bases between them. The CDR3 totals 16 residues. The CDR3 bases are TGCAGCGTTGAAGATCCCGACGCCCGCTCCTACAATGAGCAGTTCTTC. Translating it yields CSVEDPDARSYNEQFF.

The chain joins TRBV7-3 to TRBJ2-1, with 9 bases that match TRBD2. The germline CDR1 and CDR2 sequences are SGHTA and FQGTGA. Trimming cost V 5 bases and J 7 bases; bases outside gene matches: 9. This CDR3 region has 15 residues. For the CDR3, the DNA is TGTGCCAGCAGCGCGTTAGCGGGAGTAGGAAATGAGCAGTTCTTC. It translates to CASSALAGVGNEQFF. Supplemented by reference TRBV7-3 and TRBJ2-1, the full variable domain reads GAGVSQTPSNKVTEKGKYVELRCDPISGHTALYWYRQSLGQGPEFLIYFQGTGAADDSGLPNDRFFAVRPEGSVSTLKIQRTERGDSAVYLCASSALAGVGNEQFFGPGTRLTVL.

This clonotype was picked up a small number of times. V is TRBV20-1 and J is TRBJ2-3; D is perhaps TRBD2 (6 bases). The CDR3 has 13 amino acids. The germline CDR1 and CDR2 sequences are DFQATT and SNEGSKA (reference sequence). The V and J ends lost 6 bases and 1 base respectively, with 11 bases between them. The CDR3 DNA is TGCAGTGCCAGACTAGTTGGCACAGATACGCAGTATTTT. Amino acid sequence: CSARLVGTDTQYF.